The source of this T cell receptor beta chain is a study of early T cells in non-severe SARS-CoV-2 infection. Study-level background: Sequenced material consisted of bulk RNA (from unsorted whole blood), and chains were unpaired. Study-level findings and limits: VDJdb matches were skewed toward anti-spike CD8 T cell responses.

This clonotype showed up many times. The antigen is unknown. Attachment of unique molecular identifiers to individual cDNA molecules was performed. TCRdb used MiXCR to reprocess the 5' RACE reads, holding one entry per CDR3 protein. This sample has about 60,000 distinct CDR3 sequences; around 6% occur once, and the top ten carry roughly 7%. From germline, CDR1 is MNHNY and CDR2 SVGAGI (reference sequence). CDR3 length: 13 residues. The V end lost 5 bases, the J end lost 5 bases, and 12 bases lay between the germline ends. The chain employs TRBV6-6 and TRBJ2-5; D may be TRBD2 (6 bases). The sequencing sample was made of whole blood. The source of this sequence is an adult who was a healthcare worker with PCR-confirmed SARS-CoV-2 infection or an uninfected control (not recorded which). CDR3 region: CASSPRGRETQYF. The CDR3 DNA reads TGTGCCAGCAGTCCCCGGGGGAGGGAGACCCAGTACTTC.